The T cell receptor (beta chain) under discussion was sequenced for a study of T cell responses to AZD1222 COVID-19 vaccine. Study results and caveats: The study reported that nearly half of spike-specific TCRs target unmutated variant regions. Spike-specific TCR breadth rose after two AZD1222 doses, and depth rose as well. The repertoires were collected only after the peak T cell response. White British donors predominated, females outnumbered males, and clonal diversity was possibly underestimated.

Profiling relied on immunoSEQ multiplex PCR, and the TCRdb table lists in-frame clones only, not all of them. The table has about 130,000 clones, approximately 89% seen once. As to this clone: The target antigen is unknown.

This CDR3 has 11 amino acids. Germline lookup yields CDR1 LGHDT and CDR2 YNNKEL (reference sequence). Trimming pared 1 base from V and 9 bases from J, leaving 6 bases between. This TCR derives from an adult who received the AZD1222 COVID-19 vaccine. The chain recombines TRBV3-1 (or the pseudogene TRBV3-2) with TRBJ2-5; D may be TRBD2 (6 bases). The material was peripheral blood, obtained 28 days after the second AZD1222 dose. DNA for the CDR3: TGTGCCAGCAGCCAAGGGGGGGCCCAGTACTTC. It is translated as CASSQGGAQYF.